Detailed here is one T cell receptor beta chain. Then a second PCR, running roughly 7 to 11 cycles, was carried out with a sample-barcoded 5' primer and a J-beta primer mix. Each CDR3 protein is one row after TCRdb ran MiXCR on the 5' RACE reads. The table includes approximately 1,700,000 distinct CDR3 sequences, about two fifths detected once. V lost 5 bases and J 5 bases, leaving 13 bases between the germline ends. This CDR3 comprises 13 residues. The germline V gene has CDR1 SEHNR and CDR2 FQNEAQ (reference sequence). The data were obtained in a study of blood T cells in healthy people across ages. At least 6 micrograms of total RNA were extracted per sample.

The specimen sequenced was blood. This receptor was obtained from a human donor in good health. The chain carries TRBV7-9 and TRBJ2-7; D is unresolved. The CDR3 bases are TGTGCCAGCAGCGACGTTGTTTTAAACGAGCAGTACTTC. Protein product: CASSDVVLNEQYF.